This T cell receptor beta chain is from a study of identical twins. TCRdb re-called the 5' RACE reads with MiXCR, one entry per CDR3 protein. The repertoire holds approximately 190,000 distinct CDR3 sequences, with about 15% as singletons. The sample holds a few counts of this clonotype. Germline V gives CDR1 LNHDA, CDR2 SQIVND (reference sequence). V was cut by 6 bases and J by 14 bases, with 14 bases left in between. CDR3 size: 12 residues. The same data also contributed to another study, on T cells expressing NK-cell markers.

The receptor was isolated from a woman younger than 30 in good health. The chain has TRBV19 and TRBJ1-6; D may be TRBD1 (6 bases). The sample consisted of CD8+ T cells sorted from blood. The CDR3 sequence is CASRGVQGTLHF. The CDR3 DNA reads as TGTGCCAGTAGGGGGGTGCAGGGGACCCTCCACTTT. Combining the CDR3 with reference TRBV19 and TRBJ1-6 gives the whole variable domain DGGITQSPKYLFRKEGQNVTLSCEQNLNHDAMYWYRQDPGQGLRLIYYSQIVNDFQKGDIAEGYSVSREKKESFPLTVTSAQKNPTAFYLCASRGVQGTLHFGNGTRLTVT.